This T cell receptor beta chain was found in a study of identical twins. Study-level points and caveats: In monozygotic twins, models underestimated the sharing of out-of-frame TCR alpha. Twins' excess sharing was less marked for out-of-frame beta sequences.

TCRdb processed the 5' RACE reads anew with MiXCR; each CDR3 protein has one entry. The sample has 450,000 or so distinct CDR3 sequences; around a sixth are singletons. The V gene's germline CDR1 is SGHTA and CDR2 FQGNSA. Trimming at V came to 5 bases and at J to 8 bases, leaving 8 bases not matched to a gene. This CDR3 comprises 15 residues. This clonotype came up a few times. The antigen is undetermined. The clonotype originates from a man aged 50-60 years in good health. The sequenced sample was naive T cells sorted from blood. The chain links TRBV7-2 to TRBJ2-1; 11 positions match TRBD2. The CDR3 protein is CASSPAFSGRDEQFF. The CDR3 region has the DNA TGTGCCAGCAGCCCGGCCTTTAGCGGGAGGGATGAGCAGTTCTTC. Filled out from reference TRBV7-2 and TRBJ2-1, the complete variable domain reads GAGVSQSPSNKVTEKGKDVELRCDPISGHTALYWYRQSLGQGLEFLIYFQGNSAPDKSGLPSDRFSAERTGGSVSTLTIQRTQQEDSAVYLCASSPAFSGRDEQFFGPGTRLTVL.